The next 4 T cell receptor beta chains were all read from a single sample in a study of control samples from healthy donors and cancer patients. Using immunoSEQ multiplex PCR, the repertoire was profiled, and TCRdb retains in-frame clones only, with some absent. This table has hundreds of thousands of clones, 80% to 95% appearing once. Sequences were obtained from PBMCs. These receptors were taken from a man aged 35 to 55 with head and neck cancer.

The chain has TRBV28 and TRBJ1-5; 10 bases are a match to TRBD1. The CDR3 is made up of 15 amino acids. The junction had 9 bases not matched to a gene; V was cut back by 7 bases and J by 6 bases. Germline-derived CDR1 and CDR2 are MDHEN and SYDVKM. CDR3 sequence: CASTETGGESQPQHF. CDR3 DNA: TGTGCCAGCACCGAGACAGGGGGCGAAAGTCAGCCCCAGCATTTT.

The rearrangement links TRBV5-6 to TRBJ1-4, with unresolved D. The CDR3 has 15 amino acids. Trimming stripped 1 base from V and 5 bases from J, with 12 bases between. Germline V gene data show CDR1 as SGHDT and CDR2 as YYEEEE. In nucleotides, the CDR3 is TGTGCCAGCAGCTTGCTTACAGCCCGAAATGAAAAACTGTTTTTT. As protein: CASSLLTARNEKLFF.

This clone appeared a single time. The V gene is TRBV9, the J gene TRBJ1-6; 10 bases match TRBD1. The CDR3 sequence is 19 residues long. Germline V gene sequence: CDR1 SGDLS, CDR2 YYNGEE. V lost 4 bases to trimming and J lost 5 bases; unmatched junction nucleotides: 15. The CDR3 spells CASSPRDRGSKSDNSPLHF. CDR3 nucleotides: TGTGCCAGCAGCCCCCGGGACAGGGGATCTAAGTCGGATAATTCACCCCTCCACTTT.

The chain uses TRBV24-1 and TRBJ2-2; 12 bases fit TRBD2. This CDR3 is 18 amino acids long. Germline V lookup: CDR1 KGHDR, CDR2 SFDVKD. The trim removed 3 bases at V and 4 bases at J, leaving 8 bases unmatched. The CDR3 DNA follows: TGTGCCACCAGTGATGGGCGACTAGCGGGGGACCTCACCGGGGAGCTGTTTTTT. Amino acid sequence: CATSDGRLAGDLTGELFF.